This T cell receptor (beta chain) is from a study of T-cell reconstitution after alpha-beta-depleted transplantation in children. Findings of the study overall: About two months after transplant, alpha-beta T cells reportedly came from several hundred expanded graft clones. After one year, T-cell counts and TCRbeta diversity mostly came from new T cells. Recipient T cells and thymic progenitors that survived gave rise to the high TCRbeta diversity observed at day 60 in some patients.

The V segment lost 1 base and the J segment 1 base; nucleotides outside the gene matches: 20. Looked up from germline, CDR1 is SGHRS and CDR2 is YFSETQ. The CDR3 covers 21 residues. This clonotype was detected only a few times. Its antigen is unidentified. Unique molecular identifiers were incorporated during preparation of the TCRbeta library. TCRdb redid the calling of the PCR reads with MiXCR, one entry per CDR3 protein. The sample includes about 580,000 distinct CDR3 sequences, over 25% of them seen just once. This sequence was found in a boy under three years old with Wiskott-Aldrich syndrome, due to receive a stem cell transplant. This chain joins TRBV5-1 and TRBJ2-7; 10 bases map to TRBD2. Sequencing was performed on PBMCs, taken before TCRalphabeta/CD19-depleted stem cell transplant. The CDR3 here is CASSLNRPGLAPRDRSYEQYF. The CDR3 DNA reads TGCGCCAGCAGCTTGAATAGACCGGGACTAGCGCCACGAGATAGATCCTACGAGCAGTACTTC.